Here is one T cell receptor (beta chain) with its context. Its antigen is not known. These data come from a study of shared clonotypes between healthy human individuals. At the level of the study: Researchers drew samples from two women and three men aged 18 to 49. General study points: Rarefaction analysis demonstrated incomplete sorted-subset sequencing notwithstanding large depth.

TCRdb keeps only in-frame clones here, not all; method: immunoSEQ multiplex PCR. The repertoire includes a few million clones, approximately 90% of them detected once, and approximately 0.4% sits in the top ten. Investigators divided CD4+ cells into CD45RA+ naive and CD45RA-negative memory subsets. The length of the CDR3 is 17 residues. The V and J ends lost 3 bases and 5 bases, in that order; junction bases with no gene match: 13. Germline CDR1 is SGDLS and CDR2 is YYNGEE. This sequence originates from a man aged 18-30 years in good health. Some clones in this sample may be carry-over from other donors' samples. The chain joins TRBV9 to TRBJ2-1; 8 bases match TRBD2. Sequencing input: naive CD4+ T cells from PBMCs. As to subset: CD45RA+ positively selected. In nucleotides, the CDR3 is TGTGCCAGCAGCGAGATCAGCGGGAGCGTTCCAAACAATGAGCAGTTCTTC. This encodes CASSEISGSVPNNEQFF.